Each of the 8 T cell receptor beta chains below was sequenced from the same sample in a study of OX40 agonist ivuxolimab in advanced cancers. Data came from immunoSEQ multiplex PCR; TCRdb stores just in-frame clones and leaves some out. Of tens of thousands of clones listed, around 90% are singletons. This specimen consisted of CD4+ or CD8+ T cells sorted from blood, obtained in a trial of the OX40 agonist ivuxolimab. The receptor set was obtained from an adult with an advanced solid tumor such as melanoma, head and neck, liver or kidney cancer.

In its sample, this clone was seen a few times. The V call is TRBV7-9, the J call TRBJ1-1; tentatively, D is TRBD1 (6 bases). Deletions cut 5 bases from V and 3 bases from J, with 10 bases between. The CDR3 has 13 residues. Germline V gene lookup returns CDR1 SEHNR and CDR2 FQNEAQ (reference sequence). CDR3 in DNA: TGTGCCAGCAGCCTCGGACAGTACACTGAAGCTTTCTTT. Its protein is CASSLGQYTEAFF.

The gene calls are TRBV5-1 and TRBJ1-2; D is ambiguous. The germline V and J ends were trimmed by 3 bases and 5 bases, with 5 bases remaining between them. Germline loops: CDR1 SGHRS, CDR2 YFSETQ. The CDR3 contains 11 residues. CDR3 sequence reads: CASSSNYGYTF. Here the CDR3 DNA reads TGCGCCAGCAGCTCAAATTATGGCTACACCTTC.

The J gene is TRBJ1-2, the V gene TRBV29-1, with 7 bases lining up with TRBD1. Trimming cost V 5 bases and J 13 bases; bases outside gene matches: 7. The CDR3 is 10 residues long. Germline V gives CDR1 SQVTM, CDR2 ANQGSEA. The CDR3 reads CSVPGTEGTF. The CDR3 DNA follows: TGCAGCGTTCCTGGGACAGAGGGCACCTTC. Based on the CDR3 plus reference TRBV29-1 and TRBJ1-2, the full variable domain is SAVISQKPSRDICQRGTSLTIQCQVDSQVTMMFWYRQQPGQSLTLIATANQGSEATYESGFVIDKFPISRPNLTFSTLTVSNMSPEDSSIYLCSVPGTEGTFGSGTRLTVV.

V usage is TRBV5-6 and J usage is TRBJ1-2; possible D gene TRBD1, 5 bases. Germline V gene data show CDR1 as SGHDT and CDR2 as YYEEEE. The CDR3 runs 15 residues. Trimming removed 1 base at V and 6 bases at J, with 16 bases between. The CDR3 is CASSLFPQGRDGYTF. CDR3 coding DNA: TGTGCCAGCAGCTTGTTTCCCCAGGGAAGGGATGGCTACACCTTC.

The chain employs TRBV11-1 and TRBJ2-1; unclear D gene. CDR3 length: 15 residues. The germline V gene encodes CDR1 SGHAT and CDR2 FQDESV (reference sequence). Trimming took 4 bases from V and 6 from J, leaving 16 bases between them. The CDR3 DNA is TGTGCCAGCAGCTCGCAGGACCACTCAAGCAATGAGCAGTTCTTC. Amino acid sequence: CASSSQDHSSNEQFF.

The chain links TRBV2 to TRBJ2-2; TRBD2 matches 8 bases. V was clipped by 6 bases and J by 3 bases; unmatched bases: 9. There are 16 residues in the CDR3. CDR1 is SNHLY, CDR2 FYNNEI, per germline. The CDR3 DNA follows: TGTGCCAGCAGGCCCACGAGCGGGGGCTACACCGGGGAGCTGTTTTTT. It encodes CASRPTSGGYTGELFF. The full variable domain, in which reference TRBV2 and TRBJ2-2 provide the parts outside the CDR3, is EPEVTQTPSHQVTQMGQEVILRCVPISNHLYFYWYRQILGQKVEFLVSFYNNEISEKSEIFDDQFSVERPDGSNFTLKIRSTKLEDSAMYFCASRPTSGGYTGELFFGEGSRLTVL.

The chain couples TRBV15 to TRBJ1-5, with D perhaps matching TRBD1 (5 bases). V was trimmed by 1 base and J by 2 bases, leaving 9 bases between them. The germline gives CDR1 LNHNV, CDR2 YYDKDF (reference sequence). The CDR3 has 15 amino acids. The CDR3 is CATSRVQGGNQPQHF. Here the CDR3 DNA reads TGTGCCACCAGCAGAGTCCAGGGAGGCAATCAGCCCCAGCATTTT.

As DNA, the CDR3 is TGTGCCAGCAGTTTTGGGACAGCAAATATTAACTATGGCTACACCTTC. Amino acids: CASSFGTANINYGYTF. The chain combines TRBV28 with TRBJ1-2; 7 positions match TRBD1. Trimming cost V 3 bases and J 1 base; bases outside gene matches: 8. Per the germline V gene, CDR1 is MDHEN and CDR2 is SYDVKM. The CDR3 is 16 amino acids.